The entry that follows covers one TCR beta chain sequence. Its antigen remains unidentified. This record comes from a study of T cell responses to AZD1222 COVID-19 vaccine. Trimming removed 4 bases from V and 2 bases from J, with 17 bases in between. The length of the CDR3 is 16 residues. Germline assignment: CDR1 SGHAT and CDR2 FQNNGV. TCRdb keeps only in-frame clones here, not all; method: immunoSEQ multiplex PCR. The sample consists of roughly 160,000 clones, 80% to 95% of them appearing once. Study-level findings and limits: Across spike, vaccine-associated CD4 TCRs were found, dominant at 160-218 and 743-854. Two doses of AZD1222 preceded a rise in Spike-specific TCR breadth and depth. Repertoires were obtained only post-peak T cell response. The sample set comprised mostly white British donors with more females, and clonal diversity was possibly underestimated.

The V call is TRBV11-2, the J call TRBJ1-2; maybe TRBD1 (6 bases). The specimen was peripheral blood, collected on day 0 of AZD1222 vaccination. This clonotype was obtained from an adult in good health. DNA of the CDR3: TGTGCCAGCAGCTCCGCCCTACAGGGAATGAACTATGGCTACACCTTC. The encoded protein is CASSSALQGMNYGYTF.